This T cell receptor (beta chain) was captured by sequencing in a study of blood T cell repertoires in COVID-19. Study-level background: The study drew acute and convalescent COVID-19 samples from the United States, Italy and Spain. Sample material is recorded as cDNA or gDNA derived from T cells, B-cell-depleted T cells, or PBMCs.

In the original analysis: Scientists estimated how many nucleated cells there were by amplifying reference gene primers. Produced via immunoSEQ multiplex PCR; TCRdb's table is partial and in-frame only. D and trimming come from the DNA, and the V and J calls and clone size come from that table. The sample includes approximately 120,000 clones, about 85% of them seen just once. Trimming took off 8 bases at V and 5 bases at J, with 18 bases between the two ends. Germline V gene lookup returns CDR1 SNHLY and CDR2 FYNNEI. The CDR3 runs to 15 residues. This sequence originates from a woman aged 80 or over with acute or convalescent COVID-19. The material sequenced was peripheral blood. This sequence joins TRBV2 and TRBJ2-2; the D gene is possibly TRBD1 (5 bases). In nucleotides, the CDR3 is TGTGCCAGCGGACGGAGTACAGGCGGAACCGGGGAGCTGTTTTTT. Translating gives CASGRSTGGTGELFF.